This T cell receptor (beta chain) was captured in a study of T cells in localized non-small cell lung cancer. TCRdb's copy holds only in-frame clones and misses some; the assay was immunoSEQ multiplex PCR. Altogether roughly 40,000 clones are present, roughly 86% being singletons, with the ten largest covering approximately 3.5%. V shed 2 bases and J shed 7 bases, with 6 bases lying between them. Germline loops: CDR1 MGHDK, CDR2 SYGVNS. The CDR3 covers 13 residues. The starting material was peripheral blood, obtained before any cancer treatment. This clonotype was sampled from a man aged 18 to 49 with stage I lung adenocarcinoma. The chain carries TRBV25-1 and TRBJ1-6; D is uncertain. CDR3 in DNA: TGTGCCAGCAGTGAAGGGAGCAATTCACCCCTCCACTTT. Translation gives CASSEGSNSPLHF.